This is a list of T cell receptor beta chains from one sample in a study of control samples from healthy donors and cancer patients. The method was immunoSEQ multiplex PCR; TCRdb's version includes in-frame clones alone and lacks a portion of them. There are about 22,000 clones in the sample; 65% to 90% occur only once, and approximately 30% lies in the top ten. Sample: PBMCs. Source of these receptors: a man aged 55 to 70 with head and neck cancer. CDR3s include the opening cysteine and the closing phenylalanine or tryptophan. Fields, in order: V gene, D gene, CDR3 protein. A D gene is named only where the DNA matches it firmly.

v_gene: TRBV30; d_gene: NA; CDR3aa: CAWSEEPLSYGYTF
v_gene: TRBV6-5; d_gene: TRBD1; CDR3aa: CASRDHRGAQFF
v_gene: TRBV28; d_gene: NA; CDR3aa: CASTTGGAGETQYF
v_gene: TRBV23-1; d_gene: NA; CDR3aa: CASSIPGRTNEKLFF
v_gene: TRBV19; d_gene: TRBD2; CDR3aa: CASRKGAGGPGEQFF
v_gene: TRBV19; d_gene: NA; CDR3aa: CASSRVGETQYF
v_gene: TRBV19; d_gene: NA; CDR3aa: CASSRDKRYEQYF
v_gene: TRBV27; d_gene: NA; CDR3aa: CASSLFPPGEMNTEAFF
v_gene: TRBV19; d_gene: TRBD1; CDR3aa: CASSEQPGQRKETQYF
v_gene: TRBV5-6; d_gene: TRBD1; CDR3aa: CASSGGTGSYGYTF
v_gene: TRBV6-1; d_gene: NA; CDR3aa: CASSEGGFAGNTIYF
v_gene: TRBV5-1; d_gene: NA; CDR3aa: CASSLQGANHNSPLHF
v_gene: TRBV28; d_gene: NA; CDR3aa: CASRVGGAHLEQYF
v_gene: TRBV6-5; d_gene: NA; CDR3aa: CASRASEGNIQYF
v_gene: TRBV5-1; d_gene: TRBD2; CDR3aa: CASSYRTSGSHNEQFF
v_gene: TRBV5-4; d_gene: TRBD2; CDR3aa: CASSLGGVAGGEQFF
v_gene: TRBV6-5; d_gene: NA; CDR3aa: CASSTRQDWTEAFF
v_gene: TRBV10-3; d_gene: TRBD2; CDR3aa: CAINSGRERDTQYF
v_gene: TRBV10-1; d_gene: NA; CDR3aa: CASSNTDNSPLHF
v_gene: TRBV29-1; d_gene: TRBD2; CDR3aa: CSARLAGGGGELFF
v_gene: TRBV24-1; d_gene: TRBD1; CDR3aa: CATSVPIGTGNAGELFF
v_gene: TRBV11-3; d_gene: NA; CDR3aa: CASSSGVIWDTGELFF
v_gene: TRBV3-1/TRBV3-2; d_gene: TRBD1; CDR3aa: CASSHRTGWGETQYF
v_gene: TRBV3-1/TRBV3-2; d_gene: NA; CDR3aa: CASSQGGVGTDTQYF
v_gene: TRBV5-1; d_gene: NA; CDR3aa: CASSRRSSGGTYTGELFF
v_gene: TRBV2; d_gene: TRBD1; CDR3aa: CASSPDRGPFRGYTF
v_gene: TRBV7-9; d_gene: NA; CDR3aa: CASSLGKETDTQYF
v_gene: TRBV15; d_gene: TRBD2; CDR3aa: CATSVGLAGAYEQYF
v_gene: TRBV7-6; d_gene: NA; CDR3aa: CASSLEAGPNSPLHF
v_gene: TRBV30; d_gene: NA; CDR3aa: CAWNMGSEQYF
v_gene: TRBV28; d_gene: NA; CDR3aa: CASTSGGNTEAFF
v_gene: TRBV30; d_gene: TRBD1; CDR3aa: CAWSVQGAEPQHF
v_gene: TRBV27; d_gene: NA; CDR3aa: CASSLTATNEKLFF
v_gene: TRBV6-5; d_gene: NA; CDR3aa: CASSSRRGVSADTQYF
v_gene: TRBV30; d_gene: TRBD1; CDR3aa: CAWSVSQGATEAFF
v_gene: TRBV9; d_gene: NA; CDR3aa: CASSDRNTIYF
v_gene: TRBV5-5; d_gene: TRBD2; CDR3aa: CASSLGTSGGAREQFF
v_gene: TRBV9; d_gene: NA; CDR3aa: CASSVGGRGEHEQYF
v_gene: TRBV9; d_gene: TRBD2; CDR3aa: CASSVGSGGYYEQYF